This record concerns one T cell receptor (beta chain) sequence. Its antigen remains unknown. Trimming cost V 1 base and J 5 bases; bases outside gene matches: 8. The CDR3 covers 15 residues. CDR1 is SEHNR, CDR2 FQNEAQ, per germline (reference sequence). The record originates from a study of response to subunit inactivated influenza vaccine. Study outcomes and limitations: Few new T cells, the authors suggested, are recruited by each seasonal influenza vaccination.

TCRdb independently ran MiXCR on the RT-PCR reads; one entry per CDR3 protein. The data contain fewer than 550,000 distinct CDR3 sequences, approximately 24% of them singletons. This chain links TRBV7-9 with TRBJ2-7, with 7 bases fitting TRBD1. This receptor was identified in a man aged 50-60 years who received an inactivated influenza vaccine. Sample: CD4+ T cells sorted from PBMCs, taken 4 to 6 days after vaccination. This CDR3 is CASSLEGTGDHEQYF. As DNA, the CDR3 is TGTGCCAGCAGCTTAGAGGGCACAGGGGACCACGAGCAGTACTTC. The complete variable domain, with remaining parts taken from reference TRBV7-9 and TRBJ2-7, reads DTGVSQNPRHKITKRGQNVTFRCDPISEHNRLYWYRQTLGQGPEFLTYFQNEAQLEKSRLLSDRFSAERPKGSFSTLEIQRTEQGDSAMYLCASSLEGTGDHEQYFGPGTRLTVT.